This T cell receptor (beta chain) was recovered during a study of T-cell reconstitution after alpha-beta-depleted transplantation in children (dated by TCRdb to 2016 to 2017). Background for the entire study: Using TCR repertoire profiling, the study followed T-cell immune reconstitution in a quantitative way in children after TCRalphabeta/CD19-depleted allogeneic hematopoietic cell transplantation.

Regarding this clonotype: Its antigen specificity is not known. No base qualities exist here, and no much larger clone lies one base off it.

V loses 0 bases, J loses 2 bases, and the germline ends lie 8 bases apart. Via the germline V gene, CDR1 is MGHRA and CDR2 YSYEKL. Counted from cysteine to phenylalanine, this CDR3 has 15 amino acids. Just the 45-base CDR3 DNA is kept, in frame starting at base 1. Libraries were constructed by PCR. The sample was run on an Illumina HiSeq 2500. To normalize quantification of the TCRbeta repertoire, the TCR libraries were built with molecular barcoding that relied on unique molecular identifiers. Clones were called with MiXCR by TCRdb after fastp trimmed the public reads at Q25, and only in-frame beta chains were retained. CDR3 protein sequences are deduplicated, and each keeps its most common genes and DNA. This sample comprises more than 250,000 distinct CDR3 sequences, approximately 9.8% of them detected only once. The ten most abundant clones make up over 9% of the sample.

This material consisted of PBMCs from the stem cell graft donor, taken from the stem cell graft. This clonotype was sampled from a human donor who donated a stem cell graft to a child with SCID. Rearrangement joined TRBV4-1 to TRBJ1-3; no confident D gene assignment can be made. The CDR3 region: CASSQDFATGNTIYF. The DNA sequence is TGCGCCAGCAGCCAAGATTTCGCGACTGGAAACACCATATATTTT.